This T cell receptor (beta chain) was observed in a study of blood T cells in healthy people across ages. Study-wide results and caveats: No conclusive comparison of naive versus antigen-experienced cells was possible with unsorted PBMCs. In long-lived donors, naive CD4+ cell counts and diversity exceeded those of aged donors. Because donor CMV status was unknown, expanded clonotype changes were possibly confounded.

The CDR3 is 14 amino acids. The germline V gene encodes CDR1 LNHNV and CDR2 YYDKDF (reference sequence). V shed 9 bases and J shed 4 bases, with 16 bases lying between them. Sample-barcoded 5' priming and a J-beta primer mix drove a second PCR of about 6 to 12 cycles. TCRdb itself ran the 5' RACE reads through MiXCR, one entry per CDR3 protein. Among some 1.6 million distinct CDR3 sequences listed, about 31% were seen once. Turning to this clonotype: As yet, its antigen is unknown.

Sequences were obtained from blood. This chain links TRBV15 with TRBJ1-5; unclear D gene. The receptor comes from a woman aged 30 to 39 in good health. The CDR3 sequence: CATSFGSRNQPQHF. The CDR3 DNA is TGTGCCACTAGCTTCGGCAGCAGAAATCAGCCCCAGCATTTT.